This TCR beta chain was sequenced for a study of Ad26.COV2.S vaccination and SARS-CoV-2 variants. Profiling relied on immunoSEQ multiplex PCR, and the TCRdb table lists in-frame clones only, not all of them. Here the sample spans roughly 500,000 clones, roughly 85% being singletons. Treatment noted: around 19 received Ad26.COV2.S at low or high dose, single or two shots; several received placebo; per-sample allocation not given. Day 63 after the first injection of vaccine or placebo was the sampling time. The CDR3 runs to 15 residues. Looked up from germline, CDR1 is MDHEN and CDR2 is SYDVKM. V dropped 3 bases and J dropped 1 base, with 12 bases sitting between them.

The TCR originated in a person between 18 and 65 years old who received the Ad26.COV2.S COVID-19 vaccine or a placebo. The sequencing used peripheral blood, collected in a trial of Ad26.COV2.S vaccine versus placebo. V usage is TRBV28 and J usage is TRBJ2-5, with D possibly matching TRBD1 (6 bases). The CDR3: CASSLGTRPQETQYF. As DNA, the CDR3 is TGTGCCAGCAGTTTGGGGACAAGGCCCCAAGAGACCCAGTACTTC.